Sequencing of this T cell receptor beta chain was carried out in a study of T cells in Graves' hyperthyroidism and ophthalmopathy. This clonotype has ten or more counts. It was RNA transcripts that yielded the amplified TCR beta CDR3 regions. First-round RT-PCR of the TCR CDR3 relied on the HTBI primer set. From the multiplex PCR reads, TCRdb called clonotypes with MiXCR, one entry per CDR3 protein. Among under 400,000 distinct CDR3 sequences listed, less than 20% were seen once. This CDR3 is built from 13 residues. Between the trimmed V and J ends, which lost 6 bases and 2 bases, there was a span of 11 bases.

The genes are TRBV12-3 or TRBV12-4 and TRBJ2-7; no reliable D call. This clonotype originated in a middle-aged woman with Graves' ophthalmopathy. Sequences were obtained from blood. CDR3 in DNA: TGTGCCAGCAGCACCCTCGAGGCCTACGAGCAGTACTTC. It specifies CASSTLEAYEQYF.